This TCR beta chain stems from a study of Tregs in tolerant kidney transplant recipients. Study-level points and caveats: Tregs expanded with activated donor B cells seemed most donor-specific.

CD4+CD25+CD127- Tregs, CD4+CD25- non-Tregs, CD4 and CD8 cells were sorted. Sequenced by immunoSEQ multiplex PCR; TCRdb stores in-frame clones only, minus some. The sample has over 50,000 clones; over 70% are singletons. Comments on this clone: The antigen is not known.

There are 11 residues in the CDR3. CDR1 is MNHNS, CDR2 SASEGT, per germline. V lost 8 bases and J 3 bases, leaving 7 bases between the germline ends. The TCR comes from a human donor in good health. Sequenced sample: CD4+ T cells from blood. V usage is TRBV6-1 and J usage is TRBJ1-1; D is undetermined. DNA of the CDR3: TGTGCCAGCCAATTTCACACTGAAGCTTTCTTT. It is translated as CASQFHTEAFF.